The 8 T cell receptor beta chains below were found in one sample sequenced in a study of blood T cell repertoires in COVID-19. The table came from immunoSEQ multiplex PCR; TCRdb's copy has only in-frame clones and leaves some out. The table lists hundreds of thousands of clones, around 87% of them singletons, with 7.8% in the top ten. Material: peripheral blood. These receptors were obtained from a woman aged 45-65 years who had recovered from COVID-19.

This chain uses TRBV6-6 with TRBJ1-2, with TRBD1 matching 7 bases. V dropped 2 bases and J dropped 3; count of bases not matched to a gene: 9. CDR3 length: 16 residues. Germline-derived CDR1 and CDR2 are MNHNY and SVGAGI (reference sequence). DNA for the CDR3: TGTGCCAGCAGTTACAGCCGGGACAGTCGTGACTATGGCTACACCTTC. Translating gives CASSYSRDSRDYGYTF.

This chain joins TRBV30 and TRBJ1-1, with TRBD1 matching over 9 bases. Trimming cost V 5 bases and J 4 bases; bases outside gene matches: 5. CDR3 length equals 13 residues. The V gene's germline CDR1 is GTSNPN and CDR2 SVGIG (reference sequence). The CDR3 DNA follows: TGTGCCTGGTCCTGGGACAGGGTCACTGAAGCTTTCTTT. Its translation is CAWSWDRVTEAFF. The full variable domain, with the rest looked up from reference TRBV30 and TRBJ1-1, is SQTIHQWPATLVQPVGSPLSLECTVEGTSNPNLYWYRQAAGRGLQLLFYSVGIGQISSEVPQNLSASRPQDRQFILSSKKLLLSDSGFYLCAWSWDRVTEAFFGQGTRLTVV.

The rearrangement uses TRBV5-4 and TRBJ2-7, with 11 bases matching TRBD1. The ends lost 3 bases at V and 7 bases at J; junction bases unmatched: 9. CDR1 is SGHNT, CDR2 YYREEE, per germline (reference sequence). CDR3 length equals 15 residues. In nucleotides, the CDR3 is TGTGCCAGCAGCTCGGGCGGACAGGGGGCTTGGGAGCAGTACTTC. Its protein is CASSSGGQGAWEQYF.

The chain uses TRBV6-6 and TRBJ2-2; 10 bases match TRBD1. CDR3 length: 13 amino acids. The ends lost 6 bases at V and 6 bases at J; junction bases unmatched: 1. CDR1 is MNHNY, CDR2 SVGAGI, per germline (reference sequence). CDR3 in amino acids: CASRGQGPGELFF. In nucleotides, the CDR3 is TGTGCCAGCAGGGGACAGGGGCCCGGGGAGCTGTTTTTT.

The chain is built from TRBV5-1 and TRBJ1-3; TRBD1 matches 9 bases. The CDR3 loop spans 15 amino acids. Germline-derived CDR1 and CDR2 are SGHRS and YFSETQ. V trimming: 4 bases; J trimming: 4 bases; junction bases outside the gene matches: 6. CDR3 loop: CASSQQGAGGNTIYF. CDR3 sequence (DNA): TGCGCCAGCAGCCAACAGGGGGCAGGAGGAAACACCATATATTTT.

CDR3 loop: CASSFQRGGVETQYF. The DNA for the CDR3 is TGTGCCAGCAGCTTCCAGCGGGGGGGCGTGGAGACCCAGTACTTC. The chain couples TRBV5-5 to TRBJ2-5; 10 positions agree with TRBD2. The V gene end was trimmed by 2 bases and the J gene end by 5 bases; junction bases not matched to a gene: 6. This CDR3 is built from 15 residues. Germline values: CDR1 SGHKS, CDR2 YYEKEE (reference sequence).

J is TRBJ2-3 and V is TRBV4-3, with 10 bases that match TRBD1. This CDR3 has 16 amino acids. Germline CDR1 is LGHNA and CDR2 is YSLEER. With 3 bases clipped from V and 4 bases from J, the junction kept 7 bases outside the gene matches. The CDR3 protein is CASSQGGQGIPDTQYF. Written as DNA, the CDR3 is TGCGCCAGCAGCCAGGGGGGACAGGGGATACCAGATACGCAGTATTTT.

The CDR3 spells CASTRAVAGVMASDTQYF. Here the CDR3 DNA reads TGTGCCAGCACCCGGGCCGTCGCGGGAGTTATGGCGTCGGATACGCAGTATTTT. The rearrangement links TRBV21-1 to TRBJ2-3; TRBD2, the D gene given by the table, was not confirmed from the DNA. TRBV21-1 is termed a pseudogene. This CDR3 is built from 18 residues.